This TCR beta chain is from a study of beta chain features in type 1 diabetes. Across the whole study: When patients were set against healthy donors, age, gender and cell yields were similar. Overall study findings and caveats: It was among patients, rather than healthy donors, that naive, central memory and Treg TCRB repertoires appeared more similar.

The sample holds a few counts of this clone. No antigen is known for it. One heparinised blood draw, averaging roughly 120 mL, came from each donor. Via CD45RO/CCR7/CD25/CD127/CD95/CD27, cells of the CD4+ naive, central memory, regulatory and stem cell-like memory subsets were sorted. V lost 4 bases and J 3 bases, leaving 7 bases between the germline ends. This CDR3 has 13 residues. In germline, CDR1 is LNHDA, CDR2 SQIVND (reference sequence). TCRB transcripts that were expressed got sequenced, as all of the isolated RNA had been reverse transcribed. Clones were read by immunoSEQ multiplex PCR, and TCRdb kept only the in-frame ones, dropping some. The sample shows 300,000 to 450,000 clones, around 12% of them seen only once.

The clonotype was recovered from a man aged 18 to 29 in good health. The chain joins TRBV19 to TRBJ1-5; D gene ambiguous. The sample was naive CD4+ T cells from blood. The CDR3 is CASSRQDNQPQHF. In DNA, the CDR3 is TGTGCCAGTAGTAGGCAGGACAATCAGCCCCAGCATTTT.